Shown below are 10 T cell receptor beta chains from a single sample sequenced in a study of cytomegalovirus exposure and HLA in healthy donors. Repertoires were generated with immunoSEQ multiplex PCR, while TCRdb's copy carries only in-frame clones and drops some. The repertoire holds approximately 150,000 clones, 70% to 90% seen once, with 3% to 3.5% in the top ten. The sample comprised PBMCs. All receptors come from a woman between 18 and 29 years old in good health and CMV-seropositive.

Only one count was recorded for this clone. The rearrangement links TRBV28 to TRBJ2-7, with 10 bases that match TRBD1. Germline V lookup: CDR1 MDHEN, CDR2 SYDVKM. The J segment lost 2 bases and the V segment lost 5 bases, leaving 6 bases of the junction unmatched. This CDR3 is built from 15 residues. CDR3 sequence (DNA): TGTGCCAGCAGTCCGCGGGACAGGGGTCCCTACGAGCAGTACTTC. This encodes CASSPRDRGPYEQYF.

V is TRBV15 and J is TRBJ2-1; tentatively, D is TRBD2 (6 bases). The germline CDR1 and CDR2 sequences are LNHNV and YYDKDF (reference sequence). V lost 1 base and J lost 8, with 15 bases in between. The CDR3 has 15 residues. The CDR3 DNA reads as TGTGCCACCAGCAGAGGGATCGCGGGGTACCATGAGCAGTTCTTC. Translation gives CATSRGIAGYHEQFF.

This chain links TRBV30 with TRBJ1-3, with a weak D call TRBD1 (5 bases). The CDR3 consists of 17 residues. V lost 5 bases and J lost 0, with 20 bases in between. CDR1 is GTSNPN and CDR2 is SVGIG in the germline V gene (reference sequence). The CDR3 coding sequence is TGTGCCTGGGGGGGACTGACTAAGAGAAACTCTGGAAACACCATATATTTT. Protein sequence: CAWGGLTKRNSGNTIYF.

V is TRBV18 and J is TRBJ1-4; 10 bases line up with TRBD1. J was trimmed by 8 bases and V by 2 bases; bases with no gene match: 8. The CDR3 runs to 16 residues. Germline V gene sequence: CDR1 KGHSH, CDR2 LQKENI. CDR3 bases: TGTGCCAGCTCACCAGAGAGCGGACAGGGGGGGGAAAAACTGTTTTTT. Translated: CASSPESGQGGEKLFF.

Here the CDR3 reads CASRLSGANVLTF. Here the CDR3 DNA reads TGTGCCAGCAGACTTTCTGGGGCCAACGTCCTGACTTTC. J is TRBJ2-6 and V is TRBV28; D is unresolved. Germline CDR1 is MDHEN and CDR2 is SYDVKM. V gave up 6 bases and J gave up 1 base, with 4 bases separating them. This CDR3 comprises 13 residues.

V and J are TRBV27 and TRBJ1-5; no firm D call. The V end was cut by 5 bases, the J end by 0 bases, with 11 bases between. CDR3 length: 15 residues. Germline-derived CDR1 and CDR2 are MNHEY and SMNVEV (reference sequence). CDR3 in DNA: TGTGCCAGCAGTATACTCGGTAATAGCAATCAGCCCCAGCATTTT. This translates into CASSILGNSNQPQHF.

The chain's CDR3 is CASSLGLAGGETQYF. The DNA for the CDR3 is TGTGCCAGCAGTTTGGGGTTAGCGGGAGGGGAGACCCAGTACTTC. The V call is TRBV28, the J call TRBJ2-5, with TRBD2 identical over 11 bases. The CDR3 covers 15 residues. The germline CDR1 and CDR2 sequences are MDHEN and SYDVKM. V lost 3 bases, J lost 5 bases, and 5 bases stayed unmatched.

This clone was counted a single time. The V call is TRBV11-3, the J call TRBJ2-7; TRBD2 matches at 13 bases. CDR3 length equals 17 residues. CDR1 and CDR2 (germline): SGHNT, YENEEA. The junction had 14 bases not matched to a gene; V was cut back by 6 bases and J by 6 bases. The CDR3 is CASRGGGTSGRAVEQYF. The CDR3 coding sequence is TGTGCCAGCAGAGGGGGGGGTACTAGCGGGAGGGCGGTCGAGCAGTACTTC.

This sequence joins TRBV10-3 and TRBJ2-1; 7 bases are a match to TRBD2. CDR3 size: 13 residues. In germline, CDR1 is ENHRY, CDR2 SYGVKD. With V trimmed by 11 bases and J by 3 bases, 7 bases remained unmatched. The DNA for the CDR3 is TGTGCCTGCCTGGGGGAGGGCTACAATGAGCAGTTCTTC. Protein: CACLGEGYNEQFF.

This sequence joins TRBV9 and TRBJ2-7, with D uncertain. Per the germline V gene, CDR1 is SGDLS and CDR2 is YYNGEE. CDR3 size: 17 residues. Trimming took 0 bases from V and 1 from J, leaving 17 bases between them. The CDR3 DNA follows: TGTGCCAGCAGCGTAGGTTATGGGCACCCCAAATCCTACGAGCAGTACTTC. It yields the protein CASSVGYGHPKSYEQYF. The variable domain in full, completed from reference TRBV9 and TRBJ2-7, reads DSGVTQTPKHLITATGQRVTLRCSPRSGDLSVYWYQQSLDQGLQFLIQYYNGEERAKGNILERFSAQQFPDLHSELNLSSLELGDSALYFCASSVGYGHPKSYEQYFGPGTRLTVT.